The sequence of this T cell receptor (beta chain) was determined in a study of T-cell reconstitution after alpha-beta-depleted transplantation in children. Only a few counts were recorded for this clonotype. Preparation of the TCRbeta library was carried out with unique molecular identifiers. A single record per CDR3 protein comes from TCRdb applying MiXCR to the PCR reads. The table shows about 580,000 distinct CDR3 sequences, with roughly 23% occurring only once. The sample here was PBMCs, mostly from graft donor cells, taken 360 days after TCRalphabeta/CD19-depleted stem cell transplant. The TCR was taken from a boy less than two years old who had a stem cell transplant for acute myeloid leukemia, so the T cells may come from the graft donor.

DNA of the CDR3: TGTGCCAGCAGAAATAGCGGGGGGGTGAGATACAATGAGCAGTTCTTC. Translating gives CASRNSGGVRYNEQFF. V gene TRBV12-3 or TRBV12-4 combines with J gene TRBJ2-1, with 11 positions matching TRBD2. V lost 6 bases to trimming and J lost 4 bases; unmatched junction nucleotides: 8. CDR3 size: 16 residues.